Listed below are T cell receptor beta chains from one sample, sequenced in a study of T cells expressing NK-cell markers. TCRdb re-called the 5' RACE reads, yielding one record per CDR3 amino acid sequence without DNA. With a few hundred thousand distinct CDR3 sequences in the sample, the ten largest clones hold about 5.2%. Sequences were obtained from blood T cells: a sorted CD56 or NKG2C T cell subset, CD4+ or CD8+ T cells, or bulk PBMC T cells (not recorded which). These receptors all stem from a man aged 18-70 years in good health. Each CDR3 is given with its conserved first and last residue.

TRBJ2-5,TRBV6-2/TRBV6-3,CASNQPPTGEETQYF
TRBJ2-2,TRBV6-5,CASSYGFGGRVGELFF
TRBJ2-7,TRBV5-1,CASSLLQGGTYEQYF
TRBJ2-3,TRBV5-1,CASSSPGLAGLFHTDTQYF
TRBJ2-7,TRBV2,CASSDSREQYF
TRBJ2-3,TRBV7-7,CASSLGASGGAATDTQYF
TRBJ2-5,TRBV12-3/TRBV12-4,CASSPNLAGAQETQYF
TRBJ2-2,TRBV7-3,CASSLSGANTGELFF
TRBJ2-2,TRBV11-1,CASSSPPPLFRNQNTGELFF
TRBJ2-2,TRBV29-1,CSVQTGQETGELFF
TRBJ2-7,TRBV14,CASSQDTHYSYEQYF
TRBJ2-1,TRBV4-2,CASSLGLAGGNRLGYNEQFF
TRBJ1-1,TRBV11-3,CASSRTGGTSTEAFF
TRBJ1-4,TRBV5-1,CASSGGQGGGGKLFF
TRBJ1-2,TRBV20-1,CSARDRGREVYGYTF
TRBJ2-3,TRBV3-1,CASSLVGVGSTDTQYF
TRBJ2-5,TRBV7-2,CASRAPGGGAETQYF
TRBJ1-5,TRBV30,CASLGPGEIKPQHF
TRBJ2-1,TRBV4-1,CASSQIGQTNEQFF
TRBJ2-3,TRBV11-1,CASSWRGLARGADTQYF
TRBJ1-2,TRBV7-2,CASSSRTGLDYGYTF
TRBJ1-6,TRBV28,CASSSGNSPLHF
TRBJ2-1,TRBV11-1,CASSVRLRVGSNNEQFF
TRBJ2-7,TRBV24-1,CATAAPTVPYEQYF
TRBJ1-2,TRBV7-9,CASSSDRNSYGYTF
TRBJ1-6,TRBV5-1,CASTSRLQGGSPLHF
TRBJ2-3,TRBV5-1,CASSLNLDPQITDTQYF
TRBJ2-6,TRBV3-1,CASRPLGANVLTF
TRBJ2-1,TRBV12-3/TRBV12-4,CASSPRTGEMIDEQFF
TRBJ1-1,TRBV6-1,CASTNIGADTEAFF
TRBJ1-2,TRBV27,CASSLTGWENYGYTF
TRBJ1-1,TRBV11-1,CASSFRGQGISPNTEAFF
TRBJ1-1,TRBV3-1,CASSRSTHFWGVNTEAFF
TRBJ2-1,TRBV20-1,CSARYPAGPHEQFF
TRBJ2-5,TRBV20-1,CSARDTRGPQETQYF
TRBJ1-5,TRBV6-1,CASRPGSGPGQPQHF
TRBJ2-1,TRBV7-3,CASSLTSSGGVEQFF
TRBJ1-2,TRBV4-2,CASSQEHSGAVGYTF
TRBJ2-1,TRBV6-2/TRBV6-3,CASRGGGAFYNEQFF
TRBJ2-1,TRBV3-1,CASSPWTSGGRTSYNEQFF
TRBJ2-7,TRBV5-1,CASSSGDGRKQYF
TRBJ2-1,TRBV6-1,CASSEAHGLARVYSYNEQFF
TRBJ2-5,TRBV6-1,CASRGQGNRETQYF
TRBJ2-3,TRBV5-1,CASSTGIRGTDTQYF
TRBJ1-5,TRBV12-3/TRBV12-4,CASSHDRDNQPQHF
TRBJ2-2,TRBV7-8,CASSSSLAGVATGELFF
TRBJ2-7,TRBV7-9,CASSLVLQTSSSYEQYF